A single sample is the source of the 6 T cell receptor beta chains below, sequenced in a study of long-term antiretroviral therapy in people with HIV. Version v3.0 of the immunoSEQ assay ran at survey level. Here immunoSEQ multiplex PCR was the method, and the copy in TCRdb shows in-frame clones only, minus some. The sample includes roughly 28,000 clones, around 83% of them seen just once. The material sequenced was unsorted PBMCs, taken 2.9 years after starting antiretroviral therapy. These receptors all come from a man aged 50 or older with HIV.

This chain connects TRBV5-1 to TRBJ1-4; D may be TRBD1 (6 bases). V was pared by 0 bases and J by 4 bases, with 10 bases between. The CDR3 contains 15 residues. CDR1 is SGHRS and CDR2 is YFSETQ in the germline V gene. The CDR3 loop is CASSLGTASNEKLFF. CDR3 in DNA: TGCGCCAGCAGCTTGGGGACAGCCAGTAATGAAAAACTGTTTTTT.

The rearrangement uses TRBV27 and TRBJ1-1; 8 bases match TRBD1. The CDR3 is 13 amino acids. The V gene end was trimmed by 2 bases and the J gene end by 4 bases; junction bases not matched to a gene: 0. Germline V gives CDR1 MNHEY, CDR2 SMNVEV (reference sequence). CDR3 protein: CASSLQGATEAFF. The CDR3 bases are TGTGCCAGCAGTTTACAGGGGGCCACTGAAGCTTTCTTT.

The chain is built from TRBV5-8 and TRBJ2-3, with D hard to call. The CDR3 is made up of 13 amino acids. The germline V and J ends were trimmed by 2 bases and 7 bases, with 11 bases remaining between them. The germline V gene encodes CDR1 SGHTS and CDR2 YDEGEE. CDR3 loop: CASSLEGFYTQYF. The CDR3 DNA follows: TGTGCCAGCAGCTTAGAAGGGTTCTATACGCAGTATTTT.

V usage is TRBV28 and J usage is TRBJ1-5; D is unresolved. V was pared by 2 bases and J by 4 bases, with 18 bases between. CDR3 length equals 17 residues. Germline assignment: CDR1 MDHEN and CDR2 SYDVKM. DNA for the CDR3: TGTGCCAGCAGTTTAGTCACAGTGCTCCCCGAAAATCAGCCCCAGCATTTT. Encoded protein: CASSLVTVLPENQPQHF.

This clone was observed a few times. CDR3 bases: TGTGCCAGCAGTGACGCGGCCCCCACAGATACGCAGTATTTT. Translation gives CASSDAAPTDTQYF. The V call is TRBV2, the J call TRBJ2-3, with D unresolved. This CDR3 comprises 14 residues. V gave up 3 bases and J gave up 2 bases, with 9 bases separating them. Per the germline V gene, CDR1 is SNHLY and CDR2 is FYNNEI.

The chain couples TRBV7-6 to TRBJ2-2, with 10 bases aligning to TRBD1. CDR3 length: 17 amino acids. Trimming removed 5 bases from V and 1 base from J; junction bases left unmatched: 7. Germline lookup yields CDR1 SGHVS and CDR2 FNYEAQ. The chain's CDR3 is CASSNRQGAGNTGELFF. DNA of the CDR3: TGTGCCAGCAGCAACCGACAGGGGGCCGGGAACACCGGGGAGCTGTTTTTT. The full variable domain, completed using reference TRBV7-6 and TRBJ2-2, is GAGVSQSPRYKVTKRGQDVALRCDPISGHVSLYWYRQALGQGPEFLTYFNYEAQQDKSGLPNDRFSAERPEGSISTLTIQRTEQRDSAMYRCASSNRQGAGNTGELFFGEGSRLTVL.